The 15 T cell receptor beta chains below all came from one sample that was sequenced in a study of T cell responses to AZD1222 COVID-19 vaccine. Only in-frame clones appear in the TCRdb table, and some are missing; sequencing was by immunoSEQ multiplex PCR. The table lists approximately 50,000 clones, about 86% of them singletons. The material was peripheral blood, obtained 28 days after the second AZD1222 dose. The origin of the receptors is an adult who received the AZD1222 COVID-19 vaccine.

The V call is TRBV2, the J call TRBJ2-1; D may be TRBD1 or TRBD2 (5 bases each). The CDR3 is 14 residues long. Germline loops: CDR1 SNHLY, CDR2 FYNNEI. Trimming cost V 5 bases and J 9 bases, with 17 bases left between them. DNA for the CDR3: TGTGCCAGCAGTCTAGGACTCGGGGCTACTGAGCAGTTCTTC. Translating it yields CASSLGLGATEQFF. Complete variable domain (other parts from reference TRBV2 and TRBJ2-1): EPEVTQTPSHQVTQMGQEVILRCVPISNHLYFYWYRQILGQKVEFLVSFYNNEISEKSEIFDDQFSVERPDGSNFTLKIRSTKLEDSAMYFCASSLGLGATEQFFGPGTRLTVL.

V gene TRBV27 combines with J gene TRBJ2-7; D remains ambiguous. CDR1 MNHEY and CDR2 SMNVEV come from the germline V gene (reference sequence). V gave up 5 bases and J gave up 5 bases, with 19 bases separating them. The CDR3 consists of 15 residues. The CDR3 loop is CASSPLSSWPHEQYF. CDR3 in DNA: TGTGCCAGCAGTCCCCTCAGTTCTTGGCCCCACGAGCAGTACTTC.

V and J are TRBV11-1 and TRBJ2-3; D gene ambiguous. Per the germline V gene, CDR1 is SGHAT and CDR2 is FQDESV (reference sequence). V lost 3 bases to trimming and J lost 4 bases, with 2 bases between them. This CDR3 contains 11 residues. The CDR3 region is CASSFSDTQYF. CDR3 nucleotide sequence: TGTGCCAGCAGCTTTTCAGATACGCAGTATTTT.

This chain uses TRBV9 with TRBJ2-2; unclear D gene. Germline V gene lookup returns CDR1 SGDLS and CDR2 YYNGEE. The V and J ends lost 4 bases and 1 base respectively, with 2 bases between them. CDR3 length equals 12 residues. The chain's CDR3 is CASSRNTGELFF. In DNA form, the CDR3 reads TGTGCCAGCAGCCGGAACACCGGGGAGCTGTTTTTT.

This sequence joins TRBV7-2 and TRBJ1-3; no clear D. Between the trimmed V and J ends, which lost 2 bases and 3 bases, there was a span of 8 bases. Germline V gives CDR1 SGHTA, CDR2 FQGNSA. The CDR3 is 14 amino acids. As DNA, the CDR3 is TGTGCCAGCAGCTTATACGGGGTTGGAAACACCATATATTTT. Protein: CASSLYGVGNTIYF.

V and J are TRBV7-9 and TRBJ1-4, with 9 bases fitting TRBD1. Germline values: CDR1 SEHNR, CDR2 FQNEAQ (reference sequence). V was pared by 1 base and J by 8 bases, with 8 bases of the junction left unmatched. The CDR3 length is 16 residues. CDR3 region: CASSLERDREKEKLFF. Here the CDR3 DNA reads TGTGCCAGCAGCTTAGAGCGGGACAGGGAAAAAGAAAAACTGTTTTTT.

V usage is TRBV2 and J usage is TRBJ2-1; D is ambiguous. CDR1 and CDR2 (germline): SNHLY, FYNNEI. CDR3 length: 13 amino acids. V was shortened by 6 bases and J by 4 bases, with 10 bases between the two germline ends. The CDR3 loop reads CASRPDTYNEQFF. CDR3 sequence (DNA): TGTGCCAGCAGGCCTGACACGTACAATGAGCAGTTCTTC.

The chain links TRBV5-4 to TRBJ2-2, with TRBD1 matching over 7 bases. The CDR3 consists of 17 residues. V shed 0 bases, J shed 6 bases, and the junction held 11 bases outside the gene matches. Germline CDR1 SGHNT, CDR2 YYREEE (reference sequence). This CDR3 reads CASSLAGLRGRPGELFF. For the CDR3, the DNA is TGTGCCAGCAGCTTGGCCGGTCTCAGGGGGAGACCCGGGGAGCTGTTTTTT.

The V gene is TRBV18, the J gene TRBJ1-1; TRBD1 is a possible D gene (5 bases). Germline CDR1 reads KGHSH; CDR2 reads LQKENI. The CDR3 consists of 14 residues. The germline V and J ends were trimmed by 0 bases and 6 bases, with 11 bases remaining between them. This CDR3 is CASSPPIQGAEAFF. The DNA of the CDR3 is TGTGCCAGCTCACCACCGATTCAGGGAGCTGAAGCTTTCTTT.

J is TRBJ2-1 and V is TRBV5-1, with D perhaps assigned TRBD1 or TRBD2 (5 bases each). Between the trimmed V and J ends, which lost 0 bases and 0 bases, there was a span of 10 bases. Germline lookup yields CDR1 SGHRS and CDR2 YFSETQ. CDR3 length: 16 residues. The CDR3: CASSLVGESSYNEQFF. The CDR3 DNA reads TGCGCCAGCAGCTTGGTGGGGGAGAGCTCCTACAATGAGCAGTTCTTC.

The chain employs TRBV5-1 and TRBJ2-7; 11 positions agree with TRBD2. Trimming removed 3 bases from V and 7 bases from J; junction bases left unmatched: 12. The CDR3 contains 16 residues. Germline V gene data show CDR1 as SGHRS and CDR2 as YFSETQ. For the CDR3, the DNA is TGCGCCAGCAGCTCGGGGAATAGCGGGAGGGCCGGTGAGCAGTACTTC. This gives the protein CASSSGNSGRAGEQYF.

This rearrangement joins TRBV14 to TRBJ2-3; D is unresolved. Germline CDR1 SGHDN, CDR2 FVKESK. The ends were cut back, 0 bases at V and 1 base at J, with 11 bases in the middle. The CDR3 extends over 16 amino acids. The CDR3 loop is CASSQETGWGTDTQYF. For the CDR3, the DNA is TGTGCCAGCAGCCAAGAAACCGGGTGGGGCACAGATACGCAGTATTTT.

The gene calls are TRBV7-9 and TRBJ2-1; maybe TRBD2 (5 bases). Germline assignment: CDR1 SEHNR and CDR2 FQNEAQ (reference sequence). Trimming shortened V by 2 bases and J by 6 bases, and 11 bases separated the two germline ends. The CDR3 has 14 residues. The CDR3 is CASSLLTTLNEQFF. The CDR3 nucleotides are TGTGCCAGCAGCTTACTGACTACACTCAATGAGCAGTTCTTC.

This clone was seen only once. The gene calls are TRBV6-5 and TRBJ2-1, with 12 bases fitting TRBD2. This CDR3 has 14 residues. Losses at the gene ends were 11 bases for V and 2 bases for J; bases not matched to a gene: 4. Per germline, CDR1 MNHEY and CDR2 SVGAGI. The chain's CDR3 is CAVLAGGAYNEQFF. CDR3 coding DNA: TGTGCCGTTCTAGCGGGAGGGGCCTACAATGAGCAGTTCTTC.

The chain combines TRBV2 with TRBJ2-2; a possible D gene is TRBD2 (6 bases). The V end lost 7 bases, the J end lost 6 bases, and 15 bases lay between the germline ends. Germline V CDR1 and CDR2: SNHLY, FYNNEI. This CDR3 has 14 amino acids. CDR3 protein: CASIREKESGELFF. CDR3 nucleotides: TGTGCCAGCATCCGGGAGAAAGAATCCGGGGAGCTGTTTTTT.